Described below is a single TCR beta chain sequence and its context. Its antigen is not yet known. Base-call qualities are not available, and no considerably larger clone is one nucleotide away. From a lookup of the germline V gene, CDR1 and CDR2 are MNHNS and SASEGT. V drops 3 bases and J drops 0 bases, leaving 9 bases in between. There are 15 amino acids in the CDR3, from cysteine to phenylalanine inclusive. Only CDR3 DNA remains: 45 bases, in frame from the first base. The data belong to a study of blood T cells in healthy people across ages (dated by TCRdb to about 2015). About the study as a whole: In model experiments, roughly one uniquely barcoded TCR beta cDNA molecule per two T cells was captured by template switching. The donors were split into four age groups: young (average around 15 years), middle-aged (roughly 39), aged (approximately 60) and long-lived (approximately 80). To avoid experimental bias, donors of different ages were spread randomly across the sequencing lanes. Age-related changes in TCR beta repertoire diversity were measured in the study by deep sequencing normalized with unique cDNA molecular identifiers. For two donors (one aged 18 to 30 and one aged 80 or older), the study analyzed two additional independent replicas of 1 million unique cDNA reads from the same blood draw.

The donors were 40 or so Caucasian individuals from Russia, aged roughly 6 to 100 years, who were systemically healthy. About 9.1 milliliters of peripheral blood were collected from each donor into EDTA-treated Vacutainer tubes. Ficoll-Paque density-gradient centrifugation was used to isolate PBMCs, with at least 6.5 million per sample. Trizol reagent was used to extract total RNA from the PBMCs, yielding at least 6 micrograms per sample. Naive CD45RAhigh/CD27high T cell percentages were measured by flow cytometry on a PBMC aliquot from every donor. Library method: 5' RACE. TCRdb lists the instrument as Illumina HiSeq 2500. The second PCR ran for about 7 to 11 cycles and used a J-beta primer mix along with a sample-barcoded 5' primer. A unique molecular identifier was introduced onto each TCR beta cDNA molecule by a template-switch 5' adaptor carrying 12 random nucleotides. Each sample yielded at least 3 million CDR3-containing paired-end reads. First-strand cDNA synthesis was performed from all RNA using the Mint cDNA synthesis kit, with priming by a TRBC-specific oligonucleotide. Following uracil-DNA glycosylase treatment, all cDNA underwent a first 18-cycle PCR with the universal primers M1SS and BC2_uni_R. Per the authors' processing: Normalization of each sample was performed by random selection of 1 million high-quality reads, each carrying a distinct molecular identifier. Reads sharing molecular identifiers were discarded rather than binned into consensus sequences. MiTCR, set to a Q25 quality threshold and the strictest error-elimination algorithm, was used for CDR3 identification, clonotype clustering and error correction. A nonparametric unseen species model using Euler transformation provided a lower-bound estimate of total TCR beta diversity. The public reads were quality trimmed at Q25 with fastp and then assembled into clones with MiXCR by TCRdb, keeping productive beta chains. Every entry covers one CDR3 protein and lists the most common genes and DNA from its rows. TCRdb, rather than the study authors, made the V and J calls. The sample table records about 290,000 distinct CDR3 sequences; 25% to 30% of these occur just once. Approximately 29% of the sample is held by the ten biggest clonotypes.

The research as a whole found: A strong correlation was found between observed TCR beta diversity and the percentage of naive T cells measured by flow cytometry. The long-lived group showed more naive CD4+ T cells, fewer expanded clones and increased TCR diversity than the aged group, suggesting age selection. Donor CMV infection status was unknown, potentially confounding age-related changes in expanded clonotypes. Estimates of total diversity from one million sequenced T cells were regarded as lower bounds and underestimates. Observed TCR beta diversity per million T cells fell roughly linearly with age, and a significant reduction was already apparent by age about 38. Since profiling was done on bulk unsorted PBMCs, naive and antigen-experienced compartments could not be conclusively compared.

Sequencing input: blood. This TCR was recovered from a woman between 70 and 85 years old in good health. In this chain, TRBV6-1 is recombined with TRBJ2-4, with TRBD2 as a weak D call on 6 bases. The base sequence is TGTGCCAGCAGTGAGGAGGGTTTAGCCAAAAACATTCAGTACTTC. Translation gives CASSEEGLAKNIQYF.